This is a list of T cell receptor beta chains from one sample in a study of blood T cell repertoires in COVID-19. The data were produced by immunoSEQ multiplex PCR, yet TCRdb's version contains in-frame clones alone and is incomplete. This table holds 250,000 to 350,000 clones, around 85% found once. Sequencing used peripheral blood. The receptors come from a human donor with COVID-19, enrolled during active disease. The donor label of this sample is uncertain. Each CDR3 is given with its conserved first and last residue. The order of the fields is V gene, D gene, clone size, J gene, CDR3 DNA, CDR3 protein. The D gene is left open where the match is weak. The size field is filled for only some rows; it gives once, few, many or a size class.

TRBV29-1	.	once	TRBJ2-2	TGCAGCGTTGAAGATCAGGTTCGCGGGGAGCTGTTTTTT	CSVEDQVRGELFF
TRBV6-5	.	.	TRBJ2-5	TGTGCCAGCGGCGCCAGGGGAAGGGAGACCCAGTACTTC	CASGARGRETQYF
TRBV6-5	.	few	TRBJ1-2	TGTGCCAGCAGCCCCGACACAGGGCTTAACTATGGCTACACCTTC	CASSPDTGLNYGYTF
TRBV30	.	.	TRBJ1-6	TGTGCCTGGAGGTTCGGGTTTAGTTCACCCCTCCACTTT	CAWRFGFSSPLHF
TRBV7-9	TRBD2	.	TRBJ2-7	TGTGCCAGCAGCCCCCGCGGGGGAGGAGTTGACGAGCAGTACTTC	CASSPRGGGVDEQYF
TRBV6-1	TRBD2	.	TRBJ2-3	TGTGCCAGCAGTGACGGGAGGGCAGATACGCAGTATTTT	CASSDGRADTQYF
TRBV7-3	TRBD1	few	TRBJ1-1	TGTGCCAGCAGCTTATCAGGGGGAGGCACTGAAGCTTTCTTT	CASSLSGGGTEAFF
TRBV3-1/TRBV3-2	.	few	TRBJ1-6	TGTGCCAGCAGCCAAGATGCCAGGTATTCACCCCTCCACTTT	CASSQDARYSPLHF
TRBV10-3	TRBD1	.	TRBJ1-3	TGTGCCATCAGTGAGTCTCGGGGACAGGGAAACACCATATATTTT	CAISESRGQGNTIYF
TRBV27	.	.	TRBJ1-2	TGTGCCAGCAGTTTATTTACTGGTGGGGAGGGCTACACCTTC	CASSLFTGGEGYTF
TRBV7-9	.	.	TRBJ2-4	TGTGCCAGCAGCCCCCGACTAGGGTCGTATCTGTACTTC	CASSPRLGSYLYF
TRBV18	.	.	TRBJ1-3	TGTGCCAGCTCACCCCGCGGGCAGGACGACATTGGAAACACCATATATTTT	CASSPRGQDDIGNTIYF
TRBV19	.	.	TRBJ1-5	TGTGCCTCCGAGAGACCAGGGGCGAATCAGCCCCAGCATTTT	CASERPGANQPQHF
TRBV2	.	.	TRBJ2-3	TGTGCCAGCGGACACTTAGCAGGGACAGATACGCAGTATTTT	CASGHLAGTDTQYF
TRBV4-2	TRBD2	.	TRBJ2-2	TGTGCCAGCAGCCAGCGGCTAGCGGGGACCGGGGAGCTGTTTTTT	CASSQRLAGTGELFF
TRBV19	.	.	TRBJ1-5	TGTGCCATCGACCCGACAGGTCGTAATCAGCCCCAGCATTTT	CAIDPTGRNQPQHF
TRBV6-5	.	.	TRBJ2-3	TGTGCCAGCAGTTACGAACTGGGCACAGATACGCAGTATTTT	CASSYELGTDTQYF
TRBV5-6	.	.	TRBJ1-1	TGTGCCAGCAGTCACAATCCAGAGAACACTGAAGCTTTCTTT	CASSHNPENTEAFF
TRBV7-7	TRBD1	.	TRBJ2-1	TGTGCTAGCAGCTTAGAGGGGGCCAATGAGCAGTTCTTC	CASSLEGANEQFF
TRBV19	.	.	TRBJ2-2	TGTGCCAGTAGGGAAAACCCACAGGGACCGAACACCGGGGAGCTGTTTTTT	CASRENPQGPNTGELFF
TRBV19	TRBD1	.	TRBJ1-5	TGTGCCAGTAGTACCGACAGGGGAGAGCCCCAGCATTTT	CASSTDRGEPQHF
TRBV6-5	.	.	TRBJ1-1	TGTGCCAGCACAATGGAGGGAGATAGGACTGAAGCTTTCTTT	CASTMEGDRTEAFF
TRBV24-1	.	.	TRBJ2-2	TGTGCCACCAGTGATCCCGACAGCACCGGGGAGCTGTTTTTT	CATSDPDSTGELFF
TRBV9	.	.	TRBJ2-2	TGTGCCAGCAGCGGTGACACGCGGAACACCGGGGAGCTGTTTTTT	CASSGDTRNTGELFF
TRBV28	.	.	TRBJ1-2	TGTGCCAGCAGTTTACGAGGGGAGGGTGGCTACACCTTC	CASSLRGEGGYTF
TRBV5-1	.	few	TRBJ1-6	TGCGCCAGCAGCTTGCGGGGAAGGAATAATTCACCCCTCCACTTT	CASSLRGRNNSPLHF
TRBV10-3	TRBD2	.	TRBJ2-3	TGTGCCATCGGGGAACGGGGGGGCCAAGATACGCAGTATTTT	CAIGERGGQDTQYF
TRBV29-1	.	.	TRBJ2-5	TGCAGCGTTGAAGATCGCGCGATCCCCCAAGAGACCCAGTACTTC	CSVEDRAIPQETQYF
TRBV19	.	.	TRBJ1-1	TGTGCCAGTAGTATTATAGCCTCGAACACTGAAGCTTTCTTT	CASSIIASNTEAFF
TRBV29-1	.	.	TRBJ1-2	TGCAGCGCGTTAAAAAGGGAGCATGGCTACACCTTC	CSALKREHGYTF
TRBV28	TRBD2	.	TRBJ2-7	TGTGCCAGCAGTTCCTATAGCGGGGCCTCCTACGAGCAGTACTTC	CASSSYSGASYEQYF
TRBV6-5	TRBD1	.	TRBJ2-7	TGTGCCACCCGGGACAGCCGCTACGAGCAGTACTTC	CATRDSRYEQYF
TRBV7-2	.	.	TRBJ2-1	TGTGCCAGCAGCTTAGGTCCTTACAATGAGCAGTTCTTC	CASSLGPYNEQFF
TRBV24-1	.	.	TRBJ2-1	TGTGCCACCAGTGATTGGGCAGGCGATTCCTACAATGAGCAGTTCTTC	CATSDWAGDSYNEQFF
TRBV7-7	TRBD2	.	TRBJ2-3	TGTGCTAGCAGCTTAGGTAGCGGGAGCACAGATACGCAGTATTTT	CASSLGSGSTDTQYF
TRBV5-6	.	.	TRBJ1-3	TGTGCCAGCCATATCGGGGGCTCTGGAAACACCATATATTTT	CASHIGGSGNTIYF
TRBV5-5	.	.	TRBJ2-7	TGTGCCAGCAGCTTGCGTCAGATTGCCGAGCAGTACTTC	CASSLRQIAEQYF
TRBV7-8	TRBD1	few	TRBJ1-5	TGTGCCAGCAGCTTAGGACAGGGAAGGATCAGCAATCAGCCCCAGCATTTT	CASSLGQGRISNQPQHF
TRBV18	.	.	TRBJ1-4	TGTGCCAGCTCACCACAACCGACTTCCACAACTAATGAAAAACTGTTTTTT	CASSPQPTSTTNEKLFF
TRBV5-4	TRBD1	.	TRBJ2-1	TGTGCCAGCAGCTCCGGGACAGGGAGAAACAATGAGCAGTTCTTC	CASSSGTGRNNEQFF
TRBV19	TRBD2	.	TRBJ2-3	TGTGCCAGTCGAGGGGAGGTCAGCGGGAGGGGTGCAGATACGCAGTATTTT	CASRGEVSGRGADTQYF
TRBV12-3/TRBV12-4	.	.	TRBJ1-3	TGTGCCAGCAGTTTTACTGGAAACACCATATATTTT	CASSFTGNTIYF
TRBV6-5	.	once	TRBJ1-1	TGTGCCAGCAGTTCTTTAGCGAACACTGAAGCTTTCTTT	CASSSLANTEAFF
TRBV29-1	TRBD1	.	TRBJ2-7	TGCAGCGTTGAAGCAGGGGGCCAATACTACGAGCAGTACTTC	CSVEAGGQYYEQYF
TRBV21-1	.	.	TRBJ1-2	TGTGCCAGCAGCACACCGGGGACAGAGGGCTATGGCTACACCTTC	CASSTPGTEGYGYTF
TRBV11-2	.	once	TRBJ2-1	TGTGCCAGCAGCTTATCTGGGCTGGATGAGCAGTTCTTC	CASSLSGLDEQFF
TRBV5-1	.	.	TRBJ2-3	TGCGCCAGCAGCTTCCAGGGTGCGGGCACAGATACGCAGTATTTT	CASSFQGAGTDTQYF
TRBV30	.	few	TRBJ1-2	TGTGCCTGTTCGGGGGGTAATAACTATGGCTACACCTTC	CACSGGNNYGYTF
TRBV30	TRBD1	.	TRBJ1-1	TGTGCCTGGAGTCCGCGGGTGGGACAGGGGCGGACTGAAGCTTTCTTT	CAWSPRVGQGRTEAFF
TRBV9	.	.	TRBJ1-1	TGTGCCAGCAGCGTAGCGCCGGCCGGGACAATGAACACTGAAGCTTTCTTT	CASSVAPAGTMNTEAFF
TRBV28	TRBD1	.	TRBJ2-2	TGTGCCAGCCGTCAGGGGGCGCAGACCGGGGAGCTGTTTTTT	CASRQGAQTGELFF
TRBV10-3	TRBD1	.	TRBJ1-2	TGTGCCATCAGTGGTGATCAGGGGGCGCTGGGCTACACCTTC	CAISGDQGALGYTF
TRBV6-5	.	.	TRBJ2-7	TGTGCCAGCAGCCAGGGGGGTCCCGAGCAGTACTTC	CASSQGGPEQYF
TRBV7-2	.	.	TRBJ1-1	TGTGCCAGCAGCTTCCCAGGTGTGGCCACTGAAGCTTTCTTT	CASSFPGVATEAFF
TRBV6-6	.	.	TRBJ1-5	TGTGCCAGCAGTTACGAGGCCCGAGGGCCCCAGCATTTT	CASSYEARGPQHF
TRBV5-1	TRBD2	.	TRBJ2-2	TGCGCCAGCAGCTTGGTTAGCGGGAGAGCGTCCGGGGAGCTGTTTTTT	CASSLVSGRASGELFF
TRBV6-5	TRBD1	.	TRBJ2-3	TGTGCCAGCAGTACCCGGACAGGACGCACAGATACGCAGTATTTT	CASSTRTGRTDTQYF